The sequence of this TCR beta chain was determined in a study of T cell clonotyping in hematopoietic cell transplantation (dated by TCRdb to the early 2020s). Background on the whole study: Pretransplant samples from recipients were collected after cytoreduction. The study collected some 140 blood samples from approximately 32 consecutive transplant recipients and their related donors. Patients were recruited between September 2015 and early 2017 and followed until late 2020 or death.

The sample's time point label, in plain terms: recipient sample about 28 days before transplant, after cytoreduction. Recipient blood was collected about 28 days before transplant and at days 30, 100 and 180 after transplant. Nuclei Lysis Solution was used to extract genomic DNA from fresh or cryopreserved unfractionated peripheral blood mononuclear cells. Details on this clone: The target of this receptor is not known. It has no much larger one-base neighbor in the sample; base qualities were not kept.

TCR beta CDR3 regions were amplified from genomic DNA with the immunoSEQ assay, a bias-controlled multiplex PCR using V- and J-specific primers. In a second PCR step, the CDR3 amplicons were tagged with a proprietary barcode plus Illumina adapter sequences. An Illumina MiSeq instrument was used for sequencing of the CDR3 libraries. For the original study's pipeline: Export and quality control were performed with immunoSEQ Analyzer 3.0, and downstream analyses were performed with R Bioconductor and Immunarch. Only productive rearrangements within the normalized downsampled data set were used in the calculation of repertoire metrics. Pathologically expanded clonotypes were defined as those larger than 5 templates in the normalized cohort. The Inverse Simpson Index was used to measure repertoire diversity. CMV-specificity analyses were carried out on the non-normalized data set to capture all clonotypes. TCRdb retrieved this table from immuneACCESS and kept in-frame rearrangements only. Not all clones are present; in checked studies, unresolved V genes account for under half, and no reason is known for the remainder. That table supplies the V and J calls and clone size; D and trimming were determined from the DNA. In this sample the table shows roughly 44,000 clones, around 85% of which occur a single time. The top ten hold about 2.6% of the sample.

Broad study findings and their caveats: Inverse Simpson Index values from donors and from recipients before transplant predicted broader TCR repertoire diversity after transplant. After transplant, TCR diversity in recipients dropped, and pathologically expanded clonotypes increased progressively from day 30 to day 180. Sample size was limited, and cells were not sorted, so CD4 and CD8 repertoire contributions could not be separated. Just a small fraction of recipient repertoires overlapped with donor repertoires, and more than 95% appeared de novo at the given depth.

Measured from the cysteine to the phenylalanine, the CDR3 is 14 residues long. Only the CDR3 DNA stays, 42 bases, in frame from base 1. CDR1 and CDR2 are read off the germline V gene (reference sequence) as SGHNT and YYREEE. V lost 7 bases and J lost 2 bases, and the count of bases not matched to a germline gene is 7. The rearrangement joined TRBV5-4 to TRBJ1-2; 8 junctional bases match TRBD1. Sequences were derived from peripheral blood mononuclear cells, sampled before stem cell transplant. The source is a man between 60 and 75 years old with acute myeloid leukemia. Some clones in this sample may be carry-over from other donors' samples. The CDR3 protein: CASFGQGINYGYTF. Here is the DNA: TGTGCCAGCTTTGGACAGGGAATAAACTATGGCTACACCTTC.